This TCR beta chain was sequenced in a study of blood T cell repertoires in COVID-19. Libraries were prepared by immunoSEQ multiplex PCR; TCRdb keeps only in-frame clonotypes and omits some of them. Altogether under 200,000 clones are present, roughly 90% being singletons, with the ten largest covering approximately 6.5%. Losses at the gene ends were 4 bases for V and 1 base for J; bases not matched to a gene: 12. The CDR3 contains 17 residues. CDR1 and CDR2 (germline): SGHNT, YENEEA. The receptor comes from a woman aged 45-59 years who had recovered from COVID-19. The specimen sequenced was PBMCs or T cells enriched from blood (not recorded which). V gene TRBV11-3 combines with J gene TRBJ2-5; 7 nucleotides align to TRBD2. The CDR3 coding sequence is TGTGCCAGCAGCTCAACGGGGGGTACTAGCGTCCAAGAGACCCAGTACTTC. Its protein is CASSSTGGTSVQETQYF.